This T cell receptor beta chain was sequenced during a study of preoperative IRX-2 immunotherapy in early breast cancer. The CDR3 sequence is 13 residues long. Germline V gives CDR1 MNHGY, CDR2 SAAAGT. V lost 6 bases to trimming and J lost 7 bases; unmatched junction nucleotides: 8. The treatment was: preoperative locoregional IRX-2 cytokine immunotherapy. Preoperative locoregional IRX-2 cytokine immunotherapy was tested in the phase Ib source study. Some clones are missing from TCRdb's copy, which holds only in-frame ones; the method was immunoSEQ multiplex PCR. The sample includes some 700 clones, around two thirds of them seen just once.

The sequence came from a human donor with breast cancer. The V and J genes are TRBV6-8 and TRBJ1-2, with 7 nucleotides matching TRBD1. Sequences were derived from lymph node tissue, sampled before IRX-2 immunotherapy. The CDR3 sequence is CASRGTGVGGYTF. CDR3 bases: TGTGCCAGCAGGGGTACAGGGGTTGGTGGCTACACCTTC.